A single sample is the source of the 3 T cell receptor beta chains below, sequenced in a study of blood T cell repertoires in COVID-19. Only in-frame clones appear in the TCRdb table, and some are missing; sequencing was by immunoSEQ multiplex PCR. This table has around 20,000 clones, approximately 85% appearing once. The sequencing sample was made of peripheral blood. The source of these receptors is a man older than 75 with acute or convalescent COVID-19.

The rearrangement links TRBV3-1 (or the pseudogene TRBV3-2) to TRBJ2-2; tentatively, D is TRBD1 (6 bases). The germline V gene has CDR1 LGHDT and CDR2 YNNKEL (reference sequence). Trimming left V 0 bases short and J 2 bases short, with 16 bases between. The CDR3 consists of 18 residues. The CDR3 nucleotides are TGTGCCAGCAGCCAAGATCCGGGTGGACAGCTAAACACCGGGGAGCTGTTTTTT. Translation: CASSQDPGGQLNTGELFF.

The chain couples TRBV27 to TRBJ2-2; 11 bases map to TRBD1. The CDR3 covers 15 residues. In germline, CDR1 is MNHEY, CDR2 SMNVEV (reference sequence). Trimming took 4 bases from V and 5 from J; bases not matched to a gene: 3. CDR3 bases: TGTGCCAGCAGTTGGGGACAGGGGGGGACCGGGGAGCTGTTTTTT. This sequence encodes CASSWGQGGTGELFF.

The chain carries TRBV10-3 and TRBJ1-4; no reliable D call. Trimming took off 10 bases at V and 4 bases at J, with 16 bases between the two ends. The CDR3 runs to 14 residues. From germline, CDR1 is ENHRY and CDR2 SYGVKD. The CDR3 is CATAASGNNEKLFF. The CDR3 nucleotides read TGTGCCACTGCGGCGTCGGGAAATAATGAAAAACTGTTTTTT.